Shown below are 20 T cell receptor beta chains from a single sample sequenced in a study of blood T cell repertoires in COVID-19 (dated by TCRdb to 2020 to 2021). The library was built by means of the immunoSEQ multiplex PCR assay. TCRdb carries this immuneACCESS record with in-frame sequences only. Its versions omit some clonotypes, under half of them owing to an unresolved V gene in the studies checked, with the rest unexplained. This sample holds fewer than 400,000 clones; around nine tenths were observed only once. Of the sample, approximately 5.2% falls within the top ten clones. The sequenced material came from PBMCs or T cells enriched from blood (not recorded which). These receptors were taken from a man in his sixties who had recovered from COVID-19.

The V call is TRBV19, the J call TRBJ2-1, with TRBD2 identical over 15 bases. V gave up 4 bases and J gave up 8 bases; unmatched junction bases: 9. This CDR3 is built from 17 residues. The V gene's germline CDR1 is LNHDA and CDR2 SQIVND (reference sequence). CDR3 sequence reads: CASSSRFGTSGRHEQFF. In DNA form, the CDR3 reads TGTGCCAGTAGTAGCCGATTCGGGACTAGCGGGAGGCATGAGCAGTTCTTC.

The V and J genes are TRBV10-3 and TRBJ1-2, with TRBD1 matching over 7 bases. The CDR3 sequence is 14 residues long. V lost 5 bases and J lost 3; bases outside the gene matches: 6. Germline V gene data show CDR1 as ENHRY and CDR2 as SYGVKD. The CDR3 here is CAISRTGPYYGYTF. DNA of the CDR3: TGTGCCATCAGTCGGACAGGACCTTACTATGGCTACACCTTC.

The chain joins TRBV7-9 to TRBJ2-7; maybe TRBD1 (6 bases). The CDR3 extends over 13 amino acids. Germline V CDR1 and CDR2: SEHNR, FQNEAQ (reference sequence). Trimming removed 6 bases from V and 4 bases from J, with 13 bases in between. CDR3: CASSLTDRYEQYF. CDR3 coding DNA: TGTGCCAGCAGTCTAACCGACAGGTACGAGCAGTACTTC. The full variable domain, completed using reference TRBV7-9 and TRBJ2-7, is DTGVSQNPRHKITKRGQNVTFRCDPISEHNRLYWYRQTLGQGPEFLTYFQNEAQLEKSRLLSDRFSAERPKGSFSTLEIQRTEQGDSAMYLCASSLTDRYEQYFGPGTRLTVT.

This chain uses TRBV19 with TRBJ1-5; possible D gene TRBD1, 6 bases. V was trimmed by 7 bases and J by 1 base, leaving 11 bases between them. The CDR3 loop spans 14 amino acids. Germline lookup yields CDR1 LNHDA and CDR2 SQIVND (reference sequence). The CDR3 DNA follows: TGTGCCAGTAAGGACAGTAGGAGCAATCAGCCCCAGCATTTT. Translation: CASKDSRSNQPQHF.

About this clone itself: The sample carries other DNA sequences with the same CDR3. The V and J genes are TRBV11-2 and TRBJ2-7, with D perhaps TRBD2 (6 bases). Trimming took 1 base from V and 0 from J, leaving 7 bases between them. This CDR3 contains 14 residues. Germline assignment: CDR1 SGHAT and CDR2 FQNNGV. The CDR3 nucleotides read TGTGCCAGCAGCTTAGGACTAGTCTCCTACGAGCAGTACTTC. It encodes CASSLGLVSYEQYF.

This clone has just a few counts. The genes are TRBV5-1 and TRBJ1-2; 12 bases line up with TRBD1. Germline V lookup: CDR1 SGHRS, CDR2 YFSETQ. The CDR3 is 15 amino acids. J gave up 7 bases and V 3 bases, and 7 bases lay outside the gene matches. The CDR3 DNA reads as TGCGCCAGCAGCTGGGGACAGGGGGCGCCGGGTGGCTACACCTTC. As protein: CASSWGQGAPGGYTF. Based on the CDR3 plus reference TRBV5-1 and TRBJ1-2, the full variable domain is KAGVTQTPRYLIKTRGQQVTLSCSPISGHRSVSWYQQTPGQGLQFLFEYFSETQRNKGNFPGRFSGRQFSNSRSEMNVSTLELGDSALYLCASSWGQGAPGGYTFGSGTRLTVV.

The V call is TRBV9, the J call TRBJ2-2, with D possibly matching TRBD2 (5 bases). The length of the CDR3 is 16 residues. V lost 2 bases and J lost 5, with 16 bases in between. Germline values: CDR1 SGDLS, CDR2 YYNGEE. CDR3 loop: CASSVFEGWGTGELFF. Here the CDR3 DNA reads TGTGCCAGCAGCGTCTTTGAGGGTTGGGGAACCGGGGAGCTGTTTTTT.

The chain combines TRBV24-1 with TRBJ2-2; a possible D gene is TRBD1 (6 bases). Germline V gene lookup returns CDR1 KGHDR and CDR2 SFDVKD. V lost 7 bases to trimming and J lost 2 bases, with 10 bases between them. This CDR3 comprises 14 residues. CDR3 region: CATRGATNTGELFF. The CDR3 DNA sequence: TGTGCCACCAGGGGGGCCACCAACACCGGGGAGCTGTTTTTT.

This sequence joins TRBV29-1 and TRBJ1-1; D possibly corresponds to TRBD1 (5 bases). Germline assignment: CDR1 SQVTM and CDR2 ANQGSEA. CDR3 length: 15 residues. Trimming left V 1 base short and J 1 base short, with 13 bases between. The CDR3 DNA is TGCAGCGTTGAAGGACGAAGTGGGGCGAACACTGAAGCTTTCTTT. Its protein product is CSVEGRSGANTEAFF. Full variable domain (rest looked up from reference TRBV29-1 and TRBJ1-1): SAVISQKPSRDICQRGTSLTIQCQVDSQVTMMFWYRQQPGQSLTLIATANQGSEATYESGFVIDKFPISRPNLTFSTLTVSNMSPEDSSIYLCSVEGRSGANTEAFFGQGTRLTVV.

This chain links TRBV7-2 with TRBJ1-5; 10 nucleotides line up with TRBD1. The CDR3 loop spans 15 amino acids. V lost 1 base to trimming and J lost 9 bases; unmatched junction nucleotides: 6. Per the germline V gene, CDR1 is SGHTA and CDR2 is FQGNSA. CDR3 region: CASSLGQGAGSPQHF. CDR3 DNA: TGTGCCAGCAGCTTAGGACAGGGGGCAGGCTCGCCCCAGCATTTT.

V usage is TRBV30 and J usage is TRBJ1-2; TRBD1 matches at 9 bases. CDR1 is GTSNPN, CDR2 SVGIG, per germline (reference sequence). The J segment lost 8 bases and the V segment lost 3 bases, leaving 10 bases of the junction unmatched. CDR3 size: 14 residues. The CDR3 DNA reads as TGTGCCTGGAGGGATCCGGGACAGGGAGAAGGCTACACCTTC. Translated, it gives CAWRDPGQGEGYTF.

This clone was observed a handful of times. The gene calls are TRBV11-1 and TRBJ1-2; 7 nucleotides line up with TRBD1. Losses at the gene ends were 2 bases for V and 4 bases for J; bases not matched to a gene: 1. The CDR3 is made up of 13 amino acids. Germline-derived CDR1 and CDR2 are SGHAT and FQDESV (reference sequence). The CDR3 DNA sequence: TGTGCCAGCAGCTTACGACAGGGCTATGGCTACACCTTC. Protein sequence: CASSLRQGYGYTF. Variable domain in full (rest from reference TRBV11-1 and TRBJ1-2): EAEVAQSPRYKITEKSQAVAFWCDPISGHATLYWYRQILGQGPELLVQFQDESVVDDSQLPKDRFSAERLKGVDSTLKIQPAELGDSAMYLCASSLRQGYGYTFGSGTRLTVV.

The chain employs TRBV5-6 and TRBJ2-6; D call uncertain. Trimming pared 9 bases from V and 2 bases from J, leaving 9 bases between. CDR1 and CDR2 (germline): SGHDT, YYEEEE. The CDR3 sequence is 13 residues long. The CDR3 loop reads CAMAATGANVLTF. The CDR3 coding sequence is TGTGCCATGGCTGCAACTGGGGCCAACGTCCTGACTTTC.

The CDR3 DNA sequence: TGTGCCAGCAGCGTAGATGGGACAAGTCAAGAGACCCAGTACTTC. Translating gives CASSVDGTSQETQYF. The rearrangement uses TRBV9 and TRBJ2-5, with TRBD1 as a possible D gene (6 bases). Per the germline V gene, CDR1 is SGDLS and CDR2 is YYNGEE. Trimming removed 0 bases at V and 2 bases at J, with 11 bases between. The CDR3 length is 15 residues.

The genes are TRBV5-1 and TRBJ1-1; TRBD1 agrees at 7 bases. J was trimmed by 3 bases and V by 2 bases; bases with no gene match: 4. From germline, CDR1 is SGHRS and CDR2 YFSETQ. The CDR3 consists of 14 residues. Written as DNA, the CDR3 is TGCGCCAGCAGCTTTGCCACAGGGGACACTGAAGCTTTCTTT. As protein: CASSFATGDTEAFF.

The chain combines TRBV5-1 with TRBJ1-5, with TRBD1 identical over 8 bases. The CDR3 length is 14 residues. Germline trimming cut 3 bases from V and 3 bases from J; bases unmatched to any gene: 2. From germline, CDR1 is SGHRS and CDR2 YFSETQ. The CDR3 nucleotides are TGCGCCAGCAGCTCGGGACAGGTCAATCAGCCCCAGCATTTT. Protein product: CASSSGQVNQPQHF.

J is TRBJ2-7 and V is TRBV6-1; D is perhaps TRBD2 (6 bases). Looked up from germline, CDR1 is MNHNS and CDR2 is SASEGT. The CDR3 consists of 16 residues. V was pared by 0 bases and J by 6 bases, with 18 bases between. CDR3 residues: CASSEAPGLPSLEQYF. CDR3 sequence (DNA): TGTGCCAGCAGTGAAGCACCGGGACTCCCATCCCTCGAGCAGTACTTC.

The chain employs TRBV28 and TRBJ1-4, with 10 bases aligning to TRBD1. This CDR3 is 16 amino acids long. With 4 bases clipped from V and 9 bases from J, the junction kept 11 bases outside the gene matches. CDR1 is MDHEN and CDR2 is SYDVKM in the germline V gene. CDR3 in amino acids: CASSSDRGYMIKKLFF. The DNA of the CDR3 is TGTGCCAGCAGTTCGGACAGGGGGTATATGATCAAAAAACTGTTTTTT.

The chain joins TRBV27 to TRBJ1-1; 10 nucleotides line up with TRBD1. The CDR3 extends over 15 amino acids. V lost 6 bases and J lost 5; bases outside the gene matches: 9. Germline V gene lookup returns CDR1 MNHEY and CDR2 SMNVEV (reference sequence). In nucleotides, the CDR3 is TGTGCCAGCAGGCCAAGACAGGGGGCTCAAACTGAAGCTTTCTTT. Amino acid sequence: CASRPRQGAQTEAFF.

The chain is built from TRBV4-1 and TRBJ2-7; TRBD2 matches 7 bases. This CDR3 has 15 amino acids. V gave up 2 bases and J gave up 4 bases; unmatched junction bases: 8. Germline-derived CDR1 and CDR2 are MGHRA and YSYEKL. In DNA form, the CDR3 reads TGCGCCAGCAGCCAAAGGAGGGAGGGCCCATACGAGCAGTACTTC. Encoded protein: CASSQRREGPYEQYF.